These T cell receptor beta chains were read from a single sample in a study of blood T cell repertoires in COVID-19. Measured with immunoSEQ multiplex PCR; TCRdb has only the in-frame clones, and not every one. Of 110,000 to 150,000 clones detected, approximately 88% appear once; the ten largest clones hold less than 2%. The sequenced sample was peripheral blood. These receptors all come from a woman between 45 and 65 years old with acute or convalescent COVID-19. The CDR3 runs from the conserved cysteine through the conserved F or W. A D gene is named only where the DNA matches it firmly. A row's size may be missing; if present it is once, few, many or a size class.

CDR3 protein: CASSRTGTNYEQYF
CDR3 DNA: TGTGCCAGCAGCCGAACCGGGACAAATTACGAGCAGTACTTC
V gene: TRBV4-2
D gene: NA
J gene: TRBJ2-7
clone size: few
CDR3 length: 14

CDR3 protein: CASSWDRGSNEQFF
CDR3 DNA: TGTGCCAGCAGTTGGGACAGGGGCTCCAATGAGCAGTTCTTC
V gene: TRBV6-5
D gene: TRBD1
J gene: TRBJ2-1
clone size: NA
CDR3 length: 14

CDR3 protein: CASRRTYRSGELFF
CDR3 DNA: TGTGCCAGCAGGCGTACTTACAGATCCGGGGAGCTGTTTTTT
V gene: TRBV6-5
D gene: NA
J gene: TRBJ2-2
clone size: NA
CDR3 length: 14

CDR3 protein: CASSQGSAGRYNEQFF
CDR3 DNA: TGCGCCAGCAGCCAAGGATCAGCGGGGAGGTACAATGAGCAGTTCTTC
V gene: TRBV4-1
D gene: TRBD2
J gene: TRBJ2-1
clone size: few
CDR3 length: 16

CDR3 protein: CASSSPGTNYGYTF
CDR3 DNA: TGTGCCAGCAGCTCCCCCGGGACTAACTATGGCTACACCTTC
V gene: TRBV7-3
D gene: NA
J gene: TRBJ1-2
clone size: NA
CDR3 length: 14

CDR3 protein: CASSLGRTSGNWIF
CDR3 DNA: TGTGCCAGCAGCTTGGGGAGGACTAGCGGGAACTGGATCTTC
V gene: TRBV5-5
D gene: TRBD2
J gene: TRBJ2-7
clone size: NA
CDR3 length: 14

CDR3 protein: CASSPRGGTTGSHEQYF
CDR3 DNA: TGTGCCAGCTCACCACGAGGGGGAACGACAGGGAGCCACGAGCAGTACTTC
V gene: TRBV18
D gene: TRBD1
J gene: TRBJ2-7
clone size: NA
CDR3 length: 17

CDR3 protein: CASTTTRSYEQYF
CDR3 DNA: TGTGCCAGCACCACGACAAGAAGCTACGAGCAGTACTTC
V gene: TRBV28
D gene: NA
J gene: TRBJ2-7
clone size: NA
CDR3 length: 13

CDR3 protein: CASSPFSGGPGANEKLFF
CDR3 DNA: TGTGCCAGCAGTCCATTCTCGGGGGGGCCGGGAGCTAATGAAAAACTGTTTTTT
V gene: TRBV27
D gene: NA
J gene: TRBJ1-4
clone size: once
CDR3 length: 18

CDR3 protein: CAISGQSGVFGYTF
CDR3 DNA: TGTGCCATCAGTGGACAGTCGGGCGTATTTGGCTACACCTTC
V gene: TRBV10-3
D gene: NA
J gene: TRBJ1-2
clone size: NA
CDR3 length: 14

CDR3 protein: CASSLAGDKDEQFF
CDR3 DNA: TGTGCCAGTAGCCTAGCGGGAGATAAGGATGAGCAGTTCTTC
V gene: TRBV19
D gene: TRBD2
J gene: TRBJ2-1
clone size: NA
CDR3 length: 14

CDR3 protein: CASRPPTMGGERNIQYF
CDR3 DNA: TGTGCCAGCAGACCGCCGACTATGGGAGGGGAGCGGAACATTCAGTACTTC
V gene: TRBV2
D gene: TRBD2
J gene: TRBJ2-4
clone size: NA
CDR3 length: 17

CDR3 protein: CASSPRLGNTEAFF
CDR3 DNA: TGTGCCAGCAGCCCGAGGTTGGGGAACACTGAAGCTTTCTTT
V gene: TRBV7-8
D gene: NA
J gene: TRBJ1-1
clone size: NA
CDR3 length: 14

CDR3 protein: CASSFGTSFYEQYF
CDR3 DNA: TGTGCCAGCAGCTTCGGGACTTCTTTCTACGAGCAGTACTTC
V gene: TRBV11-2
D gene: NA
J gene: TRBJ2-7
clone size: NA
CDR3 length: 14

CDR3 protein: CASSEGPGISAYNEQFF
CDR3 DNA: TGCGCCAGTAGCGAAGGTCCCGGGATTTCTGCCTACAATGAGCAGTTCTTC
V gene: TRBV5-1
D gene: NA
J gene: TRBJ2-1
clone size: NA
CDR3 length: 17

CDR3 protein: CASSFRGSGTDTQYF
CDR3 DNA: TGTGCCAGCAGCTTCAGGGGGTCTGGCACAGATACGCAGTATTTT
V gene: TRBV7-6
D gene: TRBD1
J gene: TRBJ2-3
clone size: NA
CDR3 length: 15

CDR3 protein: CATSRDQARIYEQYF
CDR3 DNA: TGTGCCACCAGCAGAGATCAAGCGAGGATCTACGAGCAGTACTTC
V gene: TRBV15
D gene: NA
J gene: TRBJ2-7
clone size: NA
CDR3 length: 15

CDR3 protein: CASSPRQGMQTEAFF
CDR3 DNA: TGTGCCAGCTCACCAAGACAGGGGATGCAGACTGAAGCTTTCTTT
V gene: TRBV18
D gene: TRBD1
J gene: TRBJ1-1
clone size: NA
CDR3 length: 15

CDR3 protein: CASSLGWVEAFF
CDR3 DNA: TGTGCCAGCAGCTTAGGATGGGTGGAGGCTTTCTTT
V gene: TRBV7-9
D gene: NA
J gene: TRBJ1-1
clone size: NA
CDR3 length: 12

CDR3 protein: CASRGLAGVEGEQFF
CDR3 DNA: TGTGCCAGCAGGGGACTAGCGGGAGTGGAAGGTGAGCAGTTCTTC
V gene: TRBV11-2
D gene: TRBD2
J gene: TRBJ2-1
clone size: NA
CDR3 length: 15

CDR3 protein: CAISESLAGLDTQYF
CDR3 DNA: TGTGCCATCAGTGAGTCGCTGGCGGGGTTAGATACGCAGTATTTT
V gene: TRBV10-3
D gene: NA
J gene: TRBJ2-3
clone size: NA
CDR3 length: 15

CDR3 protein: CASSQERGGLDQPQHF
CDR3 DNA: TGTGCCAGCAGCCAAGAGCGCGGGGGGCTCGATCAGCCCCAGCATTTT
V gene: TRBV3-1/TRBV3-2
D gene: NA
J gene: TRBJ1-5
clone size: once
CDR3 length: 16

CDR3 protein: CAISMTGLSNEQFF
CDR3 DNA: TGTGCCATCAGTATGACAGGCTTATCCAATGAGCAGTTCTTC
V gene: TRBV10-3
D gene: NA
J gene: TRBJ2-1
clone size: NA
CDR3 length: 14

CDR3 protein: CASSVSWADTQYF
CDR3 DNA: TGTGCCAGCAGCGTTAGTTGGGCGGATACGCAGTATTTT
V gene: TRBV9
D gene: NA
J gene: TRBJ2-3
clone size: once
CDR3 length: 13

CDR3 protein: CASSSGISYEQYF
CDR3 DNA: TGTGCCAGCAGCTCAGGGATCTCCTACGAGCAGTACTTC
V gene: TRBV5-6
D gene: NA
J gene: TRBJ2-7
clone size: NA
CDR3 length: 13

CDR3 protein: CASSLGEGNKNEQFF
CDR3 DNA: TGTGCCAGCAGCTTAGGGGAGGGGAATAAAAATGAGCAGTTCTTC
V gene: TRBV7-9
D gene: TRBD2
J gene: TRBJ2-1
clone size: once
CDR3 length: 15

CDR3 protein: CATSRGMNRVGNQPQHF
CDR3 DNA: TGTGCCACCAGCAGAGGGATGAACAGGGTGGGCAATCAGCCCCAGCATTTT
V gene: TRBV15
D gene: NA
J gene: TRBJ1-5
clone size: NA
CDR3 length: 17

CDR3 protein: CASSQDPTGDTEAFF
CDR3 DNA: TGTGCCAGCAGCCAAGATCCAACAGGGGACACTGAAGCTTTCTTT
V gene: TRBV3-1/TRBV3-2
D gene: TRBD1
J gene: TRBJ1-1
clone size: NA
CDR3 length: 15

CDR3 protein: CASSPFVSGRANEQFF
CDR3 DNA: TGTGCCAGCAGCCCTTTCGTGAGCGGGAGGGCCAATGAGCAGTTCTTC
V gene: TRBV7-2
D gene: TRBD2
J gene: TRBJ2-1
clone size: NA
CDR3 length: 16

CDR3 protein: CASSRTGQPYYGYTF
CDR3 DNA: TGTGCCAGCTCACGGACCGGACAGCCTTACTATGGCTACACCTTC
V gene: TRBV18
D gene: NA
J gene: TRBJ1-2
clone size: NA
CDR3 length: 15

CDR3 protein: CASSQDASGLRNNEQFF
CDR3 DNA: TGTGCCAGCAGCCAAGATGCCTCCGGGTTGAGGAACAATGAGCAGTTCTTC
V gene: TRBV3-1/TRBV3-2
D gene: NA
J gene: TRBJ2-1
clone size: NA
CDR3 length: 17

CDR3 protein: CASSLGQVSGNTIYF
CDR3 DNA: TGCGCCAGCAGCTTGGGACAGGTCTCTGGAAACACCATATATTTT
V gene: TRBV5-1
D gene: NA
J gene: TRBJ1-3
clone size: NA
CDR3 length: 15

CDR3 protein: CASSHPYGTGGYEQYF
CDR3 DNA: TGTGCCAGCAGTCACCCGTACGGGACAGGGGGCTACGAGCAGTACTTC
V gene: TRBV7-9
D gene: TRBD1
J gene: TRBJ2-7
clone size: NA
CDR3 length: 16

CDR3 protein: CASSVGNWGNTIYF
CDR3 DNA: TGTGCCAGCAGCGTCGGTAACTGGGGAAACACCATATATTTT
V gene: TRBV9
D gene: NA
J gene: TRBJ1-3
clone size: NA
CDR3 length: 14

CDR3 protein: CAISLLAGTYNEQFF
CDR3 DNA: TGTGCCATCAGTTTACTAGCGGGAACCTACAATGAGCAGTTCTTC
V gene: TRBV10-3
D gene: TRBD2
J gene: TRBJ2-1
clone size: NA
CDR3 length: 15

CDR3 protein: CASGQGGNTEAFF
CDR3 DNA: TGTGCTAGTGGTCAAGGGGGGAACACTGAAGCTTTCTTT
V gene: TRBV12-5
D gene: NA
J gene: TRBJ1-1
clone size: NA
CDR3 length: 13

CDR3 protein: CASSFSGSGFTEAFF
CDR3 DNA: TGTGCCAGCAGCTTCTCAGGATCGGGGTTCACTGAAGCTTTCTTT
V gene: TRBV7-9
D gene: NA
J gene: TRBJ1-1
clone size: NA
CDR3 length: 15

CDR3 protein: CASGLVQASYNEQFF
CDR3 DNA: TGTGCTAGTGGTTTGGTACAGGCTAGCTACAATGAGCAGTTCTTC
V gene: TRBV12-5
D gene: NA
J gene: TRBJ2-1
clone size: NA
CDR3 length: 15

CDR3 protein: CASSQEHRMNTEAFF
CDR3 DNA: TGTGCCAGCAGCCAAGAACACAGGATGAACACTGAAGCTTTCTTT
V gene: TRBV4-2
D gene: NA
J gene: TRBJ1-1
clone size: NA
CDR3 length: 15

CDR3 protein: CASSLAGAVDTQYF
CDR3 DNA: TGTGCCAGCAGCTTAGCGGGAGCTGTAGATACGCAGTATTTT
V gene: TRBV7-3
D gene: TRBD2
J gene: TRBJ2-3
clone size: NA
CDR3 length: 14

CDR3 protein: CAISKGGEAPLHF
CDR3 DNA: TGTGCCATCAGCAAAGGGGGCGAGGCACCCCTCCACTTT
V gene: TRBV10-3
D gene: TRBD1
J gene: TRBJ1-6
clone size: NA
CDR3 length: 13

CDR3 protein: CASSQDPRYGYTF
CDR3 DNA: TGTGCCAGCAGCCAAGACCCCCGGTATGGCTACACCTTC
V gene: TRBV3-1/TRBV3-2
D gene: NA
J gene: TRBJ1-2
clone size: NA
CDR3 length: 13

CDR3 protein: CASRGRRAGANVLTF
CDR3 DNA: TGTGCCAGCAGGGGGCGGAGGGCTGGGGCCAACGTCCTGACTTTC
V gene: TRBV6-5
D gene: NA
J gene: TRBJ2-6
clone size: NA
CDR3 length: 15

CDR3 protein: CASRTDDTGELFF
CDR3 DNA: TGTGCCAGCCGGACAGATGATACCGGGGAGCTGTTTTTT
V gene: TRBV6-5
D gene: NA
J gene: TRBJ2-2
clone size: few
CDR3 length: 13

CDR3 protein: CASSVGASGQGFYEQYF
CDR3 DNA: TGTGCCAGCAGCGTGGGTGCCAGCGGACAGGGCTTCTACGAGCAGTACTTC
V gene: TRBV9
D gene: TRBD1
J gene: TRBJ2-7
clone size: NA
CDR3 length: 17

CDR3 protein: CASSAGPGGAFF
CDR3 DNA: TGTGCCAGCAGCGCGGGCCCGGGGGGAGCTTTCTTT
V gene: TRBV9
D gene: NA
J gene: TRBJ1-1
clone size: NA
CDR3 length: 12

CDR3 protein: CASREGREQYF
CDR3 DNA: TGTGCCAGCAGGGAGGGCCGGGAGCAGTACTTC
V gene: TRBV2
D gene: NA
J gene: TRBJ2-7
clone size: NA
CDR3 length: 11

CDR3 protein: CASSLIGSGANVLTF
CDR3 DNA: TGTGCCAGCAGTTTAATCGGCTCTGGGGCCAACGTCCTGACTTTC
V gene: TRBV27
D gene: NA
J gene: TRBJ2-6
clone size: NA
CDR3 length: 15

CDR3 protein: CASSSTGVIDEQFF
CDR3 DNA: TGTGCCAGCAGCTCGACAGGGGTGATAGATGAGCAGTTCTTC
V gene: TRBV7-3
D gene: TRBD1
J gene: TRBJ2-1
clone size: NA
CDR3 length: 14